Each of the 25 T cell receptor beta chains below was sequenced from the same sample in a study of blood T cell repertoires in COVID-19. Sequencing used immunoSEQ multiplex PCR; TCRdb keeps in-frame clones, though not all of them. The data hold about 170,000 clones, with about 89% observed a single time. The sample consisted of peripheral blood. These receptors were taken from a man aged 65 to 85 with acute or convalescent COVID-19.

CDR3 in amino acids: CASSDAGPREKLFF. The CDR3 DNA sequence: TGTGCCAGCAGTGATGCGGGTCCCAGGGAAAAACTGTTTTTT. The chain links TRBV6-4 to TRBJ1-4; D call uncertain. V lost 3 bases, J lost 8 bases, and 13 bases lay in between. Looked up from germline, CDR1 is MRHNA and CDR2 is SNTAGT. CDR3 length: 14 residues.

The chain links TRBV27 to TRBJ1-5, with 9 bases that match TRBD1. CDR3 length: 14 amino acids. Germline CDR1 and CDR2: MNHEY and SMNVEV (reference sequence). V dropped 8 bases and J dropped 4; count of bases not matched to a gene: 6. CDR3: CASADRGPNQPQHF. CDR3 DNA: TGTGCCAGCGCGGACAGGGGCCCTAATCAGCCCCAGCATTTT.

This chain joins TRBV7-9 and TRBJ2-7, with D possibly matching TRBD1 (5 bases). The CDR3 is 13 residues long. Germline CDR1 is SEHNR and CDR2 is FQNEAQ (reference sequence). V was cut by 2 bases and J by 5 bases, with 10 bases left in between. Here the CDR3 DNA reads TGTGCCAGCAGCTTACAAGTCAGGGACGAGCAGTACTTC. It specifies CASSLQVRDEQYF.

With regard to this clone: The junction and the germline gene differ at one end; a read error may be behind it. This rearrangement joins TRBV7-7 to TRBJ2-1; a possible D gene is TRBD1 (5 bases). The CDR3 is made up of 15 amino acids. Germline V lookup: CDR1 SSHAT, CDR2 FNYEAQ (reference sequence). The CDR3 coding sequence is TGTGCTAGCAGCTTACGAGTAGGGGCCTTTAATGAGCAGTTCTTC. This codes for CASSLRVGAFNEQFF.

V is TRBV7-8 and J is TRBJ2-3, with 15 bases aligning to TRBD2. This CDR3 region has 16 residues. The germline V gene has CDR1 SGHVS and CDR2 FQNEAQ. V lost 5 bases to trimming and J lost 3 bases; unmatched junction nucleotides: 3. This chain's CDR3 is CASSPGLAGGTDTQYF. Here the CDR3 DNA reads TGTGCCAGCAGCCCGGGACTAGCGGGGGGAACAGATACGCAGTATTTT.

In this sample, this clone turned up once. The rearrangement uses TRBV10-3 and TRBJ2-5; 7 nucleotides align to TRBD2. The CDR3 loop spans 15 amino acids. The germline gives CDR1 ENHRY, CDR2 SYGVKD. The trim removed 8 bases at V and 2 bases at J, leaving 11 bases unmatched. In DNA, the CDR3 is TGTGCCATCGGACCCCGACTAGCAGGGCAAGAGACCCAGTACTTC. Protein product: CAIGPRLAGQETQYF.

The chain combines TRBV27 with TRBJ2-5, with D possibly being TRBD2 (5 bases). Trimming pared 7 bases from V and 5 bases from J, leaving 20 bases between. This CDR3 has 15 residues. The germline V gene has CDR1 MNHEY and CDR2 SMNVEV (reference sequence). Written as DNA, the CDR3 is TGTGCCAGCATAACCTACAGAGAGGGTACGGAGACCCAGTACTTC. Its protein is CASITYREGTETQYF.

V usage is TRBV19 and J usage is TRBJ2-1, with D perhaps matching TRBD1 (5 bases). The CDR3 spans 17 residues. The V gene's germline CDR1 is LNHDA and CDR2 SQIVND (reference sequence). Trimming took 3 bases from V and 7 from J, leaving 22 bases between them. In DNA, the CDR3 is TGTGCCAGTAGTATTAGTTCGCAGGGCCCGCTATTGAATGAGCAGTTCTTC. This encodes CASSISSQGPLLNEQFF.

J is TRBJ2-5 and V is TRBV18; 8 bases match TRBD2. CDR1 is KGHSH, CDR2 LQKENI, per germline. The CDR3 consists of 17 residues. V was pared by 3 bases and J by 1 base, with 10 bases of the junction left unmatched. The CDR3 protein is CASSPPQLAGRQETQYF. The DNA for the CDR3 is TGTGCCAGCTCACCTCCGCAATTAGCGGGACGCCAAGAGACCCAGTACTTC.

The chain carries TRBV2 and TRBJ2-1; 7 bases are a match to TRBD1. Germline-derived CDR1 and CDR2 are SNHLY and FYNNEI. CDR3 length: 13 amino acids. The ends lost 6 bases at V and 3 bases at J; junction bases unmatched: 2. The chain's CDR3 is CASRTGLYNEQFF. CDR3 nucleotides: TGTGCCAGCAGGACAGGGCTCTACAATGAGCAGTTCTTC.

This chain links TRBV27 with TRBJ1-5; TRBD1 is a possible D gene (5 bases). The germline V gene encodes CDR1 MNHEY and CDR2 SMNVEV (reference sequence). V lost 5 bases and J lost 1, with 15 bases in between. The length of the CDR3 is 16 residues. CDR3 loop: CASSEIGGSSNQPQHF. The CDR3 DNA sequence: TGTGCCAGCAGTGAAATCGGGGGTTCGAGCAATCAGCCCCAGCATTTT.

This clone was observed a few times. The V gene is TRBV6-1, the J gene TRBJ2-7; a possible D gene is TRBD1 (6 bases). The CDR3 has 15 amino acids. Trimming stripped 0 bases from V and 2 bases from J, with 11 bases between. CDR1 MNHNS and CDR2 SASEGT come from the germline V gene. CDR3 in amino acids: CASSEAWWTAYEQYF. The CDR3 bases are TGTGCCAGCAGTGAAGCGTGGTGGACAGCCTACGAGCAGTACTTC.

This clone was picked up a small number of times. V and J are TRBV6-5 and TRBJ2-7, with 7 bases lining up with TRBD2. The CDR3 runs to 15 residues. V shed 6 bases and J 4 bases; nucleotides not matched to a gene: 12. CDR1 MNHEY and CDR2 SVGAGI come from the germline V gene. In nucleotides, the CDR3 is TGTGCCAGCAGGGTAGCTGGCGGGGGAGGGTACGAGCAGTACTTC. This sequence encodes CASRVAGGGGYEQYF.

The chain couples TRBV9 to TRBJ2-3; 10 bases agree with TRBD2. The J segment lost 3 bases and the V segment lost 3 bases, leaving 4 bases of the junction unmatched. The CDR3 runs to 15 residues. CDR1 and CDR2 from the germline V gene are SGDLS and YYNGEE. This CDR3 is CASSGGAGGTDTQYF. CDR3 in DNA: TGTGCCAGCAGCGGAGGAGCGGGAGGGACAGATACGCAGTATTTT.

The V and J genes are TRBV6-5 and TRBJ1-1; a weak D match, TRBD1 (6 bases). The germline CDR1 and CDR2 sequences are MNHEY and SVGAGI. The CDR3 extends over 14 amino acids. V gave up 6 bases and J gave up 3 bases, with 14 bases separating them. CDR3 region: CASSRAPGDTEAFF. The CDR3 DNA is TGTGCCAGCAGCCGCGCCCCAGGGGACACTGAAGCTTTCTTT.

The chain combines TRBV15 with TRBJ2-3; 7 nucleotides line up with TRBD1. This CDR3 spans 15 amino acids. Germline assignment: CDR1 LNHNV and CDR2 YYDKDF (reference sequence). Losses at the gene ends were 1 base for V and 2 bases for J; bases not matched to a gene: 3. Written as DNA, the CDR3 is TGTGCCACCAGCAGAGGGGACAGCATCACAGATACGCAGTATTTT. Protein product: CATSRGDSITDTQYF.

CDR3 residues: CASSGGGGPQHF. The CDR3 DNA reads as TGTGCCAGCAGTGGAGGAGGAGGGCCCCAGCATTTT. The V gene is TRBV2, the J gene TRBJ1-5; unclear D gene. Trimming removed 4 bases from V and 9 bases from J, with 10 bases in between. Germline CDR1 and CDR2: SNHLY and FYNNEI. There are 12 residues in the CDR3.

This chain links TRBV5-4 with TRBJ2-3; 8 nucleotides align to TRBD2. This CDR3 spans 16 amino acids. The V gene's germline CDR1 is SGHNT and CDR2 YYREEE (reference sequence). The ends lost 4 bases at V and 0 bases at J; junction bases unmatched: 7. Written as DNA, the CDR3 is TGTGCCAGCAGCCCGACGCCGGGGGGGAGCACAGATACGCAGTATTTT. Translating it yields CASSPTPGGSTDTQYF.

This chain joins TRBV4-3 and TRBJ2-7; 9 bases line up with TRBD1. The J segment lost 2 bases and the V segment lost 1 base, leaving 3 bases of the junction unmatched. Germline V gene sequence: CDR1 LGHNA, CDR2 YSLEER. This CDR3 region has 15 residues. The CDR3 DNA reads as TGCGCCAGCAGCCAAGCCGGGACAGGGACCTACGAGCAGTACTTC. It yields the protein CASSQAGTGTYEQYF.

The chain couples TRBV30 to TRBJ1-3, with 8 bases that match TRBD1. The CDR3 spans 15 residues. V dropped 3 bases and J dropped 0; count of bases not matched to a gene: 4. CDR1 and CDR2 from the germline V gene are GTSNPN and SVGIG (reference sequence). CDR3 loop: CAWRTTGGSGNTIYF. The DNA of the CDR3 is TGTGCCTGGAGAACAACAGGGGGCTCTGGAAACACCATATATTTT.

The chain uses TRBV30 and TRBJ1-5; TRBD1 matches 7 bases. V trimming: 1 base; J trimming: 6 bases; junction bases outside the gene matches: 0. The CDR3 totals 12 residues. CDR1 and CDR2 (germline): GTSNPN, SVGIG (reference sequence). Here the CDR3 DNA reads TGTGCCTGGAGTGACAGGGGTCAGCCCCAGCATTTT. This encodes CAWSDRGQPQHF.

This chain links TRBV21-1 with TRBJ2-7; the D call TRBD2 from the table was never checked on the DNA. TRBV21-1 represents a pseudogene. This CDR3 region has 13 residues. CDR3: CASSRGLYYEQYF. The CDR3 DNA follows: TGTGCCAGCAGCAGGGGACTTTACTACGAGCAGTACTTC.

This clone was observed a single time. V is TRBV5-4 and J is TRBJ2-5; possibly TRBD1 for D (6 bases). The CDR3 spans 14 residues. Germline CDR1 and CDR2: SGHNT and YYREEE (reference sequence). Trimming left V 5 bases short and J 1 base short, with 12 bases between. The CDR3 DNA sequence: TGTGCCAGCAGTTATACAGGGACCCAAGAGACCCAGTACTTC. Encoded protein: CASSYTGTQETQYF.

V is TRBV4-1 and J is TRBJ1-5; 7 bases match TRBD1. The CDR3 has 15 residues. In germline, CDR1 is MGHRA, CDR2 YSYEKL. With V trimmed by 3 bases and J by 5 bases, 7 bases remained unmatched. CDR3 nucleotides: TGCGCCAGCAGCCATTCAGGTACAGGGGATCAGCCCCAGCATTTT. It is translated as CASSHSGTGDQPQHF.

The chain uses TRBV30 and TRBJ2-7; D may be TRBD1 (6 bases). The CDR3 contains 10 residues. The germline V and J ends were trimmed by 8 bases and 4 bases, with 9 bases remaining between them. In germline, CDR1 is GTSNPN, CDR2 SVGIG (reference sequence). The CDR3 DNA follows: TGTGCCGGGGGCCGTTACGAGCAGTACTTC. Residues: CAGGRYEQYF. Looking up the rest from reference TRBV30 and TRBJ2-7 gives the full variable domain: SQTIHQWPATLVQPVGSPLSLECTVEGTSNPNLYWYRQAAGRGLQLLFYSVGIGQISSEVPQNLSASRPQDRQFILSSKKLLLSDSGFYLCAGGRYEQYFGPGTRLTVT.